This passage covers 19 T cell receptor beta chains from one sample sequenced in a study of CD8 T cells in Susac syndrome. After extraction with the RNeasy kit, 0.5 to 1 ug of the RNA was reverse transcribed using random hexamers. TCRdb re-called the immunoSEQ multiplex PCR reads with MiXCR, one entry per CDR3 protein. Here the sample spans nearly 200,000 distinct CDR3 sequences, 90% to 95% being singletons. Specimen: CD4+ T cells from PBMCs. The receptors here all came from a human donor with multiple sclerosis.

CDR3 sequence: CSAEGTDTSNYGYTF. The CDR3 bases are TGCAGTGCCGAAGGTACGGACACTTCTAACTATGGCTACACCTTC. J is TRBJ1-2 and V is TRBV20-1; D might be TRBD1 (5 bases). CDR3 length equals 15 residues. Germline values: CDR1 DFQATT, CDR2 SNEGSKA (reference sequence). V was shortened by 6 bases and J by 0 bases, with 17 bases between the two germline ends.

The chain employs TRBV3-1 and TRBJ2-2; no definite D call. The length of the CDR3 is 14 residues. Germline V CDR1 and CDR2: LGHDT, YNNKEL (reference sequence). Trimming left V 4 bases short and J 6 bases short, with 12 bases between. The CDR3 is CASSLRSAAGELFF. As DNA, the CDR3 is TGTGCCAGCAGCCTTCGATCCGCAGCCGGGGAGCTGTTTTTT. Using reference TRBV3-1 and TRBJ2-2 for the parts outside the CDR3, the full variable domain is DTAVSQTPKYLVTQMGNDKSIKCEQNLGHDTMYWYKQDSKKFLKIMFSYNNKELIINETVPNRFSPKSPDKAHLNLHINSLELGDSAVYFCASSLRSAAGELFFGEGSRLTVL.

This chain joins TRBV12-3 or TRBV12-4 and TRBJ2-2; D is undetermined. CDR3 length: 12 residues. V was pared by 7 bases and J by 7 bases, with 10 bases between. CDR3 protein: CASIGLLGELFF. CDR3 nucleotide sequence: TGTGCCAGCATCGGGCTTCTCGGGGAGCTGTTTTTT.

CDR3 DNA: TGTGCCAGCAGCCCACGAGGACTAGGCCAAGAGACCCAGTACTTC. It specifies CASSPRGLGQETQYF. The J gene is TRBJ2-5, the V gene TRBV4-2; 7 nucleotides line up with TRBD2. The length of the CDR3 is 15 residues. The J segment lost 1 base and the V segment lost 4 bases, leaving 6 bases of the junction unmatched. From germline, CDR1 is LGHNA and CDR2 YNFKEQ.

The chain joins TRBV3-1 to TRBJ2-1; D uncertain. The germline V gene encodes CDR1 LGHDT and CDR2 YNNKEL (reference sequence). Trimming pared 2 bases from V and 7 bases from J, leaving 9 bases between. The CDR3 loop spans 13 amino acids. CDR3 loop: CASSQTTWNEQFF. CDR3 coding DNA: TGTGCCAGCAGCCAAACGACATGGAATGAGCAGTTCTTC.

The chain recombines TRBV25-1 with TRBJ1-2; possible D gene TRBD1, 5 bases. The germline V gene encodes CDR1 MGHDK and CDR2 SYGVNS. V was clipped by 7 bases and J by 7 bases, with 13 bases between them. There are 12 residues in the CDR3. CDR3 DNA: TGTGCCAGCACTAAATACGGGGCTGGCTACACCTTC. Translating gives CASTKYGAGYTF.

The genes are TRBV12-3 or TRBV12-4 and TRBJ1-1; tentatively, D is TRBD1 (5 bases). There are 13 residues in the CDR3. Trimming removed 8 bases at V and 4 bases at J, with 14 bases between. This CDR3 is CASDGGGPTEAFF. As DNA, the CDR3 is TGTGCCAGCGACGGGGGAGGCCCCACTGAAGCTTTCTTT.

The CDR3, as DNA: TGCAGTGCTGGCAGGCAGCACAGAACCGGGGAGCTGTTTTTT. Its translation is CSAGRQHRTGELFF. The rearrangement uses TRBV20-1 and TRBJ2-2, with unresolved D. This CDR3 is 14 amino acids long. The V gene lost 5 bases and the J gene lost 5 bases, with 15 bases spanning the gap. Germline V gives CDR1 DFQATT, CDR2 SNEGSKA (reference sequence).

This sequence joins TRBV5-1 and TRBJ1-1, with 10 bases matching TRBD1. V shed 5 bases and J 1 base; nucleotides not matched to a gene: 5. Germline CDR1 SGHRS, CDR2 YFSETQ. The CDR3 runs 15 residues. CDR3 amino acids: CASSSGTGANTEAFF. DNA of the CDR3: TGCGCCAGCAGTTCCGGGACAGGGGCGAACACTGAAGCTTTCTTT.

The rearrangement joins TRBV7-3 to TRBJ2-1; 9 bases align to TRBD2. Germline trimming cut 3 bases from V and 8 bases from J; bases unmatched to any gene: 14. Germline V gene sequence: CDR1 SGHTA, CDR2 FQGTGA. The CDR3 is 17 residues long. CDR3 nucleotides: TGTGCCAGCAGCTTTTTTGCGTCTGCGGGGGGGCCTGATGAGCAGTTCTTC. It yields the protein CASSFFASAGGPDEQFF.

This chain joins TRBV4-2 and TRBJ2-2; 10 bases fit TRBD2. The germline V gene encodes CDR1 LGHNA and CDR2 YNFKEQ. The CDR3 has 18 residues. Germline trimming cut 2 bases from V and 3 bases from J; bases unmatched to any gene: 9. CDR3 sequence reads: CASSQRIGLAVDTGELFF. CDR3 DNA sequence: TGTGCCAGCAGCCAACGAATCGGACTAGCGGTAGACACCGGGGAGCTGTTTTTT.

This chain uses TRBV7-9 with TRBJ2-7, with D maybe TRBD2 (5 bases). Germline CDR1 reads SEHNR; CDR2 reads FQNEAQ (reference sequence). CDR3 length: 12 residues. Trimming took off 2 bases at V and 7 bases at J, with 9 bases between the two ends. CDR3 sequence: CASSLSGIEQYF. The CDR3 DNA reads TGTGCCAGCAGCTTATCGGGGATAGAGCAGTACTTC.

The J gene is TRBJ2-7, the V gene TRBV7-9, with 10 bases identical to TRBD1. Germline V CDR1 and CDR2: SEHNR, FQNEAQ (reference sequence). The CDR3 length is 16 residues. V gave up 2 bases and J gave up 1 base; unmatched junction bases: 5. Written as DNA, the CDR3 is TGTGCCAGCAGCTTACGTGGGACAGGGGCGTCCTACGAGCAGTACTTC. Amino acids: CASSLRGTGASYEQYF.

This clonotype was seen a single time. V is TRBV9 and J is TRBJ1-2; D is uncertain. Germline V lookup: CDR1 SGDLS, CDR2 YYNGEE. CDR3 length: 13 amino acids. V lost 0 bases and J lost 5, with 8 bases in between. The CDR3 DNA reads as TGTGCCAGCAGCGTAGGGGTAGAGTATGGCTACACCTTC. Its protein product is CASSVGVEYGYTF. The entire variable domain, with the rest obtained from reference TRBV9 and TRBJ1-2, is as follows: DSGVTQTPKHLITATGQRVTLRCSPRSGDLSVYWYQQSLDQGLQFLIQYYNGEERAKGNILERFSAQQFPDLHSELNLSSLELGDSALYFCASSVGVEYGYTFGSGTRLTVV.

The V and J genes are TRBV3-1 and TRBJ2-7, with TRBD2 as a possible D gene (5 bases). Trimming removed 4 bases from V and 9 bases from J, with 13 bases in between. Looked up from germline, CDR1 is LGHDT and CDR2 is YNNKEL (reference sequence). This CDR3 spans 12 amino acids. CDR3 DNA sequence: TGTGCCAGCAGCCGAACTGGGGAGCGGCAGTACTTC. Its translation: CASSRTGERQYF.

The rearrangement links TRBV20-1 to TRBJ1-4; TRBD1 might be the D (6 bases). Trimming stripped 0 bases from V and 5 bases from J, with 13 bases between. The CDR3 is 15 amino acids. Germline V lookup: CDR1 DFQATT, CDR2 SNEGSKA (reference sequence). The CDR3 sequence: CSARDGGRGNEKLFF. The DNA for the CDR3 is TGCAGTGCTAGAGATGGGGGCAGGGGAAATGAAAAACTGTTTTTT.

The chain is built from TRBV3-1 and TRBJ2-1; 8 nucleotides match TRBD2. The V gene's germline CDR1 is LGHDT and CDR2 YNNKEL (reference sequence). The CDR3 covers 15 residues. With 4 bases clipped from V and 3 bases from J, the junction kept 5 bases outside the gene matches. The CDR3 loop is CASSPPSGSYNEQFF. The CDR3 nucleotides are TGTGCCAGCAGCCCCCCCAGCGGGAGCTACAATGAGCAGTTCTTC.

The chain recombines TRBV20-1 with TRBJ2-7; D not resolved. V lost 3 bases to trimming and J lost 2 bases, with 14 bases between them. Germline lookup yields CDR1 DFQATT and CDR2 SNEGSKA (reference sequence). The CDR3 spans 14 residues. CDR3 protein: CSASPNPGAYEQYF. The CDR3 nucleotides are TGCAGTGCTAGCCCCAACCCAGGAGCCTACGAGCAGTACTTC.

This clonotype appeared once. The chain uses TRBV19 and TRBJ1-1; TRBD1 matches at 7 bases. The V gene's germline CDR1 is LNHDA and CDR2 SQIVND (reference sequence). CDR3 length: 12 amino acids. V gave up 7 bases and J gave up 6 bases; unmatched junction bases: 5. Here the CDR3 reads CASTDRVAEAFF. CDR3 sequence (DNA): TGTGCCAGTACCGACAGGGTGGCTGAAGCTTTCTTT.